A single sample gave rise to the 17 T cell receptor beta chains below, sequenced in a study of blood T cell repertoires in COVID-19. The table came from immunoSEQ multiplex PCR; TCRdb's copy has only in-frame clones and leaves some out. The sample includes about 210,000 clones, roughly 86% of them seen just once. The sample taken for sequencing was PBMCs or T cells enriched from blood (not recorded which). The receptors shown here come from a woman aged 40 to 50 in a cohort exposed to, infected with or recovered from COVID-19 (not recorded which).

The rearrangement joins TRBV3-1 (or the pseudogene TRBV3-2) to TRBJ2-1, with 13 bases identical to TRBD2. The CDR3 is made up of 16 amino acids. V gave up 4 bases and J gave up 7 bases; unmatched junction bases: 7. The germline CDR1 and CDR2 sequences are LGHDT and YNNKEL (reference sequence). CDR3 loop: CASSPGLAGALNEQFF. DNA of the CDR3: TGTGCCAGCAGCCCTGGACTAGCGGGAGCTCTTAATGAGCAGTTCTTC.

The gene calls are TRBV7-8 and TRBJ2-1, with 11 bases aligning to TRBD2. CDR1 and CDR2 (germline): SGHVS, FQNEAQ. The CDR3 has 18 residues. The trim removed 5 bases at V and 4 bases at J, leaving 13 bases unmatched. DNA for the CDR3: TGTGCCAGCAGCGTTGTGGGGGGACTAGCGGACTGGTACAATGAGCAGTTCTTC. Translated, it gives CASSVVGGLADWYNEQFF.

This clone was detected once. The rearrangement links TRBV2 to TRBJ2-7; the D gene is possibly TRBD2 (5 bases). Trimming stripped 4 bases from V and 2 bases from J, with 9 bases between. CDR3 length: 13 residues. Germline CDR1 reads SNHLY; CDR2 reads FYNNEI. CDR3 nucleotide sequence: TGTGCCAGCAGTGCCGGGGAACCCTACGAGCAGTACTTC. Protein sequence: CASSAGEPYEQYF. Full variable domain (missing parts from reference TRBV2 and TRBJ2-7): EPEVTQTPSHQVTQMGQEVILRCVPISNHLYFYWYRQILGQKVEFLVSFYNNEISEKSEIFDDQFSVERPDGSNFTLKIRSTKLEDSAMYFCASSAGEPYEQYFGPGTRLTVT.

J is TRBJ2-1 and V is TRBV11-2, with a tentative D call TRBD2 (6 bases). The V end lost 2 bases, the J end lost 4 bases, and 15 bases lay between the germline ends. Germline assignment: CDR1 SGHAT and CDR2 FQNNGV. This CDR3 region has 16 residues. CDR3 DNA: TGTGCCAGCAGCTTAAGTGGCGGGGAGCCTTACAATGAGCAGTTCTTC. Translation: CASSLSGGEPYNEQFF.

J is TRBJ1-5 and V is TRBV10-2, with D unresolved. CDR1 and CDR2 from the germline V gene are WSHSY and SAAADI. V was trimmed by 5 bases and J by 6 bases, leaving 11 bases between them. This CDR3 is built from 13 residues. This CDR3 reads CASSKREGQPQHF. The CDR3 nucleotides are TGCGCCAGCAGTAAGAGGGAAGGTCAGCCCCAGCATTTT.

This clone appeared once. V and J are TRBV3-1 (or the pseudogene TRBV3-2) and TRBJ1-3; D is ambiguous. Between the trimmed V and J ends, which lost 4 bases and 3 bases, there was a span of 19 bases. The germline CDR1 and CDR2 sequences are LGHDT and YNNKEL (reference sequence). This CDR3 is 17 amino acids long. The CDR3 region has the DNA TGTGCCAGCAGCCCCGTCGGGCGGGAGCGAGATGGAAACACCATATATTTT. Translation gives CASSPVGRERDGNTIYF.

The V and J genes are TRBV5-6 and TRBJ1-1; D not resolved. This CDR3 is 14 amino acids long. Deletions cut 1 base from V and 7 bases from J, with 14 bases between. Germline assignment: CDR1 SGHDT and CDR2 YYEEEE. The CDR3 bases are TGTGCCAGCAGCTTGAGTCCGGGGAATATTGAAGCTTTCTTT. Protein sequence: CASSLSPGNIEAFF.

Details on this clone: Other DNA sequences within the sample encode an identical CDR3. V is TRBV27 and J is TRBJ2-7; D ambiguous. Germline V gives CDR1 MNHEY, CDR2 SMNVEV (reference sequence). The CDR3 length is 10 residues. V lost 4 bases to trimming and J lost 7 bases, with 5 bases between them. CDR3 coding DNA: TGTGCCAGCAGTTGGCCGGAGCAGTACTTC. Its protein product is CASSWPEQYF.

V usage is TRBV13 and J usage is TRBJ2-7; TRBD2 matches at 7 bases. This CDR3 has 13 residues. V was pared by 7 bases and J by 0 bases, with 3 bases of the junction left unmatched. CDR1 is PRHDT and CDR2 is FYEKMQ in the germline V gene (reference sequence). This chain's CDR3 is CASIGGGSYEQYF. The CDR3 DNA reads as TGTGCCAGCATAGGCGGGGGCTCCTACGAGCAGTACTTC.

This sequence joins TRBV28 and TRBJ2-2; TRBD2 agrees at 10 bases. V lost 3 bases, J lost 3 bases, and 1 base stayed unmatched. Germline CDR1 and CDR2: MDHEN and SYDVKM. This CDR3 region has 15 residues. CDR3 nucleotides: TGTGCCAGCAGTTTGACTAGCGGGTACACCGGGGAGCTGTTTTTT. Amino acid sequence: CASSLTSGYTGELFF.

V and J are TRBV10-1 and TRBJ1-1; D ambiguous. V was cut by 4 bases and J by 0 bases, with 6 bases left in between. Looked up from germline, CDR1 is WNHNN and CDR2 is SYGVQD (reference sequence). The length of the CDR3 is 13 residues. CDR3 in amino acids: CASSVQMNTEAFF. CDR3 nucleotides: TGCGCCAGCAGTGTACAGATGAACACTGAAGCTTTCTTT.

This clone was seen a few times. V usage is TRBV7-9 and J usage is TRBJ2-7; D gene uncertain. With 4 bases removed from V and 5 bases from J, the gap between germline ends came to 6 bases. The CDR3 extends over 11 amino acids. Per the germline V gene, CDR1 is SEHNR and CDR2 is FQNEAQ (reference sequence). The CDR3, as DNA: TGTGCCAGCAGCTCCCTCGACGAGCAGTACTTC. Its translation: CASSSLDEQYF.

The rearrangement links TRBV28 to TRBJ1-1; D uncertain. Trimming took off 6 bases at V and 3 bases at J, with 17 bases between the two ends. Germline values: CDR1 MDHEN, CDR2 SYDVKM. The CDR3 runs to 15 residues. The CDR3 loop reads CASSRPRGYDTEAFF. The DNA for the CDR3 is TGTGCCAGCAGCCGCCCTCGAGGATACGACACTGAAGCTTTCTTT.

V and J are TRBV7-8 and TRBJ2-2, with a possible D match to TRBD2 (6 bases). Trimming removed 1 base at V and 5 bases at J, with 20 bases between. Germline CDR1 and CDR2: SGHVS and FQNEAQ. The CDR3 is 18 residues long. The CDR3, as DNA: TGTGCCAGCAGCTTAGTGGGGGGACGGACCCCCAATACCGGGGAGCTGTTTTTT. It specifies CASSLVGGRTPNTGELFF.

The V and J genes are TRBV29-1 and TRBJ2-7, with 13 positions matching TRBD2. With 4 bases clipped from V and 2 bases from J, the junction kept 5 bases outside the gene matches. The CDR3 runs 15 residues. Germline loops: CDR1 SQVTM, CDR2 ANQGSEA. The CDR3 sequence is CSVALGTSGTYEQYF. CDR3 coding DNA: TGCAGCGTTGCCCTGGGGACTAGCGGGACCTACGAGCAGTACTTC.

V is TRBV9 and J is TRBJ2-7; 7 bases match TRBD1. The CDR3 contains 14 residues. V lost 0 bases to trimming and J lost 5 bases; unmatched junction nucleotides: 5. Germline CDR1 reads SGDLS; CDR2 reads YYNGEE. CDR3 region: CASSVETGVNEQYF. The CDR3 coding sequence is TGTGCCAGCAGCGTAGAAACAGGGGTAAACGAGCAGTACTTC. Combining the CDR3 with reference TRBV9 and TRBJ2-7 gives the whole variable domain DSGVTQTPKHLITATGQRVTLRCSPRSGDLSVYWYQQSLDQGLQFLIQYYNGEERAKGNILERFSAQQFPDLHSELNLSSLELGDSALYFCASSVETGVNEQYFGPGTRLTVT.

The CDR3 bases are TGTGCCAGCAGCCGAGGGGGCAGCGAGCAGTACTTC. Amino acids: CASSRGGSEQYF. J is TRBJ2-7 and V is TRBV9; TRBD1 matches at 7 bases. V lost 4 bases, J lost 6 bases, and 4 bases stayed unmatched. The CDR3 has 12 amino acids. Germline V lookup: CDR1 SGDLS, CDR2 YYNGEE. Filled out from reference TRBV9 and TRBJ2-7, the complete variable domain reads DSGVTQTPKHLITATGQRVTLRCSPRSGDLSVYWYQQSLDQGLQFLIQYYNGEERAKGNILERFSAQQFPDLHSELNLSSLELGDSALYFCASSRGGSEQYFGPGTRLTVT.